This TCR beta chain was profiled in a study of cytomegalovirus exposure and HLA in healthy donors. Overall study results and limits: Investigators reported 150 to 200 TCR beta chains as tied to cytomegalovirus. Most CMV-associated TCR beta chains appeared HLA-restricted in a later analysis.

A word on this clone: The antigen is undetermined.

These donors, healthy bone marrow donors, were studied. Whereas donors were nominally healthy upon sampling, unrecorded immune exposures were probable. Germline loops: CDR1 KGHSH, CDR2 LQKENI. The CDR3 extends over 14 amino acids. Primers: 60 Vbeta forward and 13 Jbeta reverse. Some clones are missing from TCRdb's copy, which holds only in-frame ones; the method was immunoSEQ multiplex PCR. The repertoire includes 150,000 to 200,000 clones, around 90% of them detected once, and approximately 1.5% sits in the top ten. The sample was PBMCs. The receptor's source is a woman younger than 35 in good health and CMV-seronegative. This chain uses TRBV18 with TRBJ2-5; no clear D. The assigned J gene may be wrong: the sequence end matches TRBJ2-7 better. CDR3 in DNA: TGTGCCAGCTCACCTTCCGGGTCCAACTACGAGCAGTACTTC. Protein sequence: CASSPSGSNYEQYF.